This entry lists 20 T cell receptor beta chains sequenced from one sample in a study of cytomegalovirus exposure and HLA in healthy donors. PCR employed 60 Vbeta and 13 Jbeta primers. Sequencing was performed with immunoSEQ multiplex PCR; in TCRdb, only in-frame clones are kept and a portion is missing. The table has 130,000 or so clones, 8% to 9.5% seen once. Material: PBMCs. These receptors came from a man between 40 and 49 years old in good health and CMV-seronegative.

This clone occurred a few times. The chain is built from TRBV10-3 and TRBJ1-3; possibly TRBD1 for D (6 bases). The CDR3 runs 12 residues. V was cut by 10 bases and J by 8 bases, with 15 bases left in between. Germline CDR1 ENHRY, CDR2 SYGVKD. The CDR3 DNA sequence: TGTGCCACATGGGACAATATCGACACCATATATTTT. Translated: CATWDNIDTIYF.

This clone was seen more than once but under ten times. V is TRBV19 and J is TRBJ2-5, with a weak D call TRBD1 (6 bases). The CDR3 is 14 residues long. V shed 4 bases and J shed 2 bases, with 11 bases lying between them. Germline CDR1 reads LNHDA; CDR2 reads SQIVND (reference sequence). CDR3 residues: CASSRPGEQETQYF. The CDR3 nucleotides are TGTGCCAGTAGTAGGCCAGGGGAGCAAGAGACCCAGTACTTC.

J is TRBJ1-5 and V is TRBV11-3; D may be TRBD1 (5 bases). V lost 0 bases and J 6 bases, leaving 12 bases between the germline ends. From germline, CDR1 is SGHNT and CDR2 YENEEA. This CDR3 has 15 residues. The CDR3 reads CASSLEGPGGQPQHF. For the CDR3, the DNA is TGTGCCAGCAGCTTAGAGGGGCCGGGGGGTCAGCCCCAGCATTTT.

The sample holds a few counts of this clone. V gene TRBV6-5 combines with J gene TRBJ1-4; TRBD1 might be the D (5 bases). CDR1 is MNHEY and CDR2 is SVGAGI in the germline V gene. V lost 2 bases to trimming and J lost 4 bases, with 8 bases between them. The CDR3 is made up of 14 amino acids. Written as DNA, the CDR3 is TGTGCCAGCAGTTACGAGACAGTTAATGAAAAACTGTTTTTT. It translates to CASSYETVNEKLFF.

In its sample, this clone was seen a few times. The V gene is TRBV6-1, the J gene TRBJ1-3; the D is unclear. V lost 6 bases, J lost 7 bases, and 16 bases lay in between. The germline CDR1 and CDR2 sequences are MNHNS and SASEGT. The CDR3 consists of 14 residues. For the CDR3, the DNA is TGTGCCAGCAGCCCCACAGATTTTGGCAACACCATATATTTT. Translating gives CASSPTDFGNTIYF.

J is TRBJ1-1 and V is TRBV5-8, with TRBD1 matching 8 bases. The CDR3 spans 18 residues. After removal of 4 bases from V and 0 bases from J, the junction contained 14 bases not matched to a gene. The germline V gene has CDR1 SGHTS and CDR2 YDEGEE. The CDR3 reads CASSPNNRGIRMNTEAFF. CDR3 DNA sequence: TGTGCCAGCAGCCCTAACAACAGGGGGATCAGGATGAACACTGAAGCTTTCTTT.

The chain couples TRBV18 to TRBJ1-2, with D possibly matching TRBD1 (5 bases). V was shortened by 6 bases and J by 3 bases, with 11 bases between the two germline ends. The CDR3 totals 13 residues. The V gene's germline CDR1 is KGHSH and CDR2 LQKENI. CDR3 loop: CASSQGMDYGYTF. The DNA of the CDR3 is TGTGCCAGCTCGCAGGGAATGGACTATGGCTACACCTTC.

The CDR3 region is CASTGTPNTGELFF. The CDR3 DNA follows: TGTGCCAGCACCGGGACTCCGAACACCGGGGAGCTGTTTTTT. The chain links TRBV6-6 to TRBJ2-2; D is possibly TRBD2 (6 bases). Per germline, CDR1 MNHNY and CDR2 SVGAGI (reference sequence). The V end lost 7 bases, the J end lost 0 bases, and 9 bases lay between the germline ends. CDR3 length equals 14 residues.

The genes are TRBV28 and TRBJ1-5; D not resolved. Germline loops: CDR1 MDHEN, CDR2 SYDVKM. CDR3 length equals 16 residues. Trimming left V 2 bases short and J 1 base short, with 12 bases between. CDR3 DNA sequence: TGTGCCAGCAGTTTAATCGGCGGCGGGAGCAATCAGCCCCAGCATTTT. It encodes CASSLIGGGSNQPQHF.

The gene calls are TRBV5-1 and TRBJ1-1, with a tentative D call TRBD1 (5 bases). Trimming removed 3 bases from V and 1 base from J, with 19 bases in between. Germline V gene data show CDR1 as SGHRS and CDR2 as YFSETQ. CDR3 length: 17 amino acids. The CDR3 DNA reads as TGCGCCAGCAGCTCGCCGGGGGTACGTACTGCGAACACTGAAGCTTTCTTT. Protein sequence: CASSSPGVRTANTEAFF.

This clone was observed a handful of times. The rearrangement uses TRBV7-2 and TRBJ2-5, with D perhaps TRBD1 (6 bases). Judging by the DNA end, TRBJ2-7 fits better; the J call may be wrong. The CDR3 length is 14 residues. The germline gives CDR1 SGHTA, CDR2 FQGNSA. The CDR3, as DNA: TGTGCCAGCAGCTTCGACAGGAGCTCCTACGAGCAGTACTTC. Translation: CASSFDRSSYEQYF.

This clone occurred a few times. CDR3 nucleotide sequence: TGTGCCTGGACCCGGGGGTCGGGAAACACCATATATTTT. This codes for CAWTRGSGNTIYF. V usage is TRBV30 and J usage is TRBJ1-3; D perhaps matches TRBD1 (5 bases). The V gene lost 4 bases and the J gene lost 4 bases, with 11 bases spanning the gap. The CDR3 spans 13 residues. Germline CDR1 is GTSNPN and CDR2 is SVGIG (reference sequence).

The chain joins TRBV27 to TRBJ2-1, with 7 bases aligning to TRBD2. The V and J ends lost 8 bases and 5 bases, in that order; junction bases with no gene match: 0. Germline CDR1 MNHEY, CDR2 SMNVEV (reference sequence). The CDR3 runs 11 residues. The CDR3 coding sequence is TGTGCCAGCGGGGGGGACAATGAGCAGTTCTTC. Translating it yields CASGGDNEQFF.

The gene calls are TRBV28 and TRBJ2-4, with D perhaps TRBD2 (6 bases). V lost 7 bases, J lost 0 bases, and 13 bases lay in between. This CDR3 spans 15 amino acids. Germline V gene lookup returns CDR1 MDHEN and CDR2 SYDVKM. The CDR3 loop reads CASTPPGGAKNIQYF. The CDR3 DNA is TGTGCCAGCACCCCACCCGGGGGAGCCAAAAACATTCAGTACTTC.

This clone was seen only a few times. The rearrangement uses TRBV5-6 and TRBJ2-5; TRBD2 aligns across 10 bases. V trimming: 1 base; J trimming: 5 bases; junction bases outside the gene matches: 11. The germline V gene has CDR1 SGHDT and CDR2 YYEEEE. The CDR3 runs to 17 residues. This chain's CDR3 is CASSLFLSGGWQETQYF. CDR3 DNA: TGTGCCAGCAGCTTGTTCCTTAGCGGGGGGTGGCAGGAGACCCAGTACTTC.

The chain recombines TRBV10-3 with TRBJ2-7; D remains unclear. V was trimmed by 5 bases and J by 5 bases, leaving 10 bases between them. From germline, CDR1 is ENHRY and CDR2 SYGVKD. This CDR3 has 12 amino acids. The CDR3 sequence: CAISYPGHEQYF. The CDR3 DNA reads TGTGCCATCAGTTACCCTGGCCACGAGCAGTACTTC.

This clone was seen more than once but under ten times. The rearrangement links TRBV5-4 to TRBJ1-6; 7 bases match TRBD1. The CDR3 sequence is 15 residues long. Germline lookup yields CDR1 SGHNT and CDR2 YYREEE (reference sequence). Unmatched junction bases numbered 7, after V lost 0 bases and J lost 10 bases. In DNA, the CDR3 is TGTGCCAGCAGCTTGGACCAGGGGGTGGGGTCACCCCTCCACTTT. It specifies CASSLDQGVGSPLHF.

The J gene is TRBJ1-1, the V gene TRBV7-8, with D unclear. The CDR3 is 13 amino acids. The germline CDR1 and CDR2 sequences are SGHVS and FQNEAQ. Deletions cut 5 bases from V and 3 bases from J, with 10 bases between. This CDR3 is CASSPERDTEAFF. CDR3 bases: TGTGCCAGCAGCCCCGAGAGGGACACTGAAGCTTTCTTT.

The chain combines TRBV7-2 with TRBJ2-7, with TRBD1 as a possible D gene (6 bases). Germline values: CDR1 SGHTA, CDR2 FQGNSA. Trimming removed 2 bases at V and 6 bases at J, with 14 bases between. The CDR3 is 14 residues long. The CDR3 region is CASSLMGQQREQYF. The CDR3 nucleotides read TGTGCCAGCAGCTTAATGGGACAACAACGCGAGCAGTACTTC.

Here the CDR3 reads CASSRQGAGELFF. The CDR3 DNA follows: TGTGCCAGCAGTCGACAGGGGGCCGGGGAGCTGTTTTTT. This chain links TRBV7-9 with TRBJ2-2, with 9 bases that match TRBD1. Germline CDR1 reads SEHNR; CDR2 reads FQNEAQ (reference sequence). The CDR3 contains 13 residues. V lost 6 bases, J lost 6 bases, and 2 bases stayed unmatched.